These 26 T cell receptor beta chains share one sample of origin, sequenced in a study of Ad26.COV2.S vaccination and SARS-CoV-2 variants. TCRdb's copy holds only in-frame clones and misses some; the assay was immunoSEQ multiplex PCR. The sample consists of 380,000 or so clones, around four fifths of them appearing once. Treatment in this sample: roughly 19 received Ad26.COV2.S at low or high dose, single or two shots; about 5 received placebo; per-sample allocation not given. Samples were taken on day 63 after the first vaccine or placebo injection. The specimen was peripheral blood, collected in a trial of Ad26.COV2.S vaccine versus placebo. These receptors came from a person aged 18-60 years who received the Ad26.COV2.S COVID-19 vaccine or a placebo.

The chain joins TRBV3-1 (or the pseudogene TRBV3-2) to TRBJ1-2; perhaps TRBD1 as D (5 bases). This CDR3 has 14 residues. The ends were cut back, 4 bases at V and 5 bases at J, with 14 bases in the middle. CDR1 and CDR2 from the germline V gene are LGHDT and YNNKEL (reference sequence). The CDR3 nucleotides read TGTGCCAGCAGCCCGAGCCGTGCAGGGTATGGCTACACCTTC. Its translation is CASSPSRAGYGYTF.

V gene TRBV11-2 combines with J gene TRBJ2-7, with no clear D. With 4 bases removed from V and 7 bases from J, the gap between germline ends came to 17 bases. Germline-derived CDR1 and CDR2 are SGHAT and FQNNGV. The CDR3 length is 14 residues. This CDR3 is CASSSAPLSQEQYF. In DNA, the CDR3 is TGTGCCAGCAGCTCGGCCCCACTGTCCCAAGAGCAGTACTTC.

CDR3 sequence (DNA): TGTGCCATCAGTGAGCGTGCGCAGGAAAAACTGTTTTTT. Translation: CAISERAQEKLFF. The chain employs TRBV10-3 and TRBJ1-4; D unclear. The CDR3 spans 13 residues. CDR1 and CDR2 from the germline V gene are ENHRY and SYGVKD. V dropped 2 bases and J dropped 8 bases, with 9 bases sitting between them.

V usage is TRBV4-1 and J usage is TRBJ2-5, with 15 bases aligning to TRBD2. CDR3 length equals 17 residues. Germline V CDR1 and CDR2: MGHRA, YSYEKL. The ends lost 4 bases at V and 4 bases at J; junction bases unmatched: 7. CDR3 residues: CASSLWTSGGAPETQYF. The CDR3 DNA is TGCGCCAGCAGCCTATGGACTAGCGGGGGGGCCCCAGAGACCCAGTACTTC.

The chain recombines TRBV9 with TRBJ1-3, with TRBD1 matching over 10 bases. Germline CDR1 reads SGDLS; CDR2 reads YYNGEE. V gave up 0 bases and J gave up 0 bases; unmatched junction bases: 9. The CDR3 totals 19 residues. CDR3 nucleotide sequence: TGTGCCAGCAGCGTAGCTCCCGGGACAGGGGCCCGCTCTGGAAACACCATATATTTT. Translated: CASSVAPGTGARSGNTIYF.

This clone was observed a single time. The genes are TRBV6-5 and TRBJ1-1; 9 positions agree with TRBD1. The CDR3 length is 15 residues. From germline, CDR1 is MNHEY and CDR2 SVGAGI. The junction had 9 bases not matched to a gene; V was cut back by 6 bases and J by 4 bases. This chain's CDR3 is CASSYQDRGGTEAFF. In DNA, the CDR3 is TGTGCCAGCAGCTATCAGGACAGGGGCGGCACTGAAGCTTTCTTT.

The genes are TRBV6-5 and TRBJ1-1; D is possibly TRBD1 (5 bases). Trimming pared 6 bases from V and 0 bases from J, leaving 14 bases between. Germline CDR1 reads MNHEY; CDR2 reads SVGAGI. This CDR3 has 15 residues. The CDR3 bases are TGTGCCAGCAGATCCCTCCCGACAGTGAACACTGAAGCTTTCTTT. Translation gives CASRSLPTVNTEAFF.

The chain has TRBV6-6 and TRBJ2-5; 8 bases map to TRBD1. The trim removed 5 bases at V and 2 bases at J, leaving 13 bases unmatched. The germline gives CDR1 MNHNY, CDR2 SVGAGI (reference sequence). The CDR3 extends over 17 amino acids. DNA of the CDR3: TGTGCCAGCAGTCTCCGAAGCGGACAGGGCTTACAAGAGACCCAGTACTTC. Its protein product is CASSLRSGQGLQETQYF.

This clone was counted a single time. V gene TRBV4-1 combines with J gene TRBJ2-5; 12 bases fit TRBD2. The CDR3 contains 17 residues. Unmatched junction bases numbered 9, after V lost 2 bases and J lost 5 bases. The germline V gene has CDR1 MGHRA and CDR2 YSYEKL. CDR3 protein: CASSQTATSGRRETQYF. The DNA for the CDR3 is TGCGCCAGCAGCCAAACGGCCACTAGCGGGAGGCGGGAGACCCAGTACTTC.

The chain employs TRBV2 and TRBJ2-2; D is undetermined. Trimming cost V 8 bases and J 1 base, with 8 bases left between them. The CDR3 is made up of 13 amino acids. The germline gives CDR1 SNHLY, CDR2 FYNNEI. CDR3 sequence (DNA): TGTGCCAGCGGGGTTGGGAACACCGGGGAGCTGTTTTTT. The encoded protein is CASGVGNTGELFF.

The chain uses TRBV15 and TRBJ1-6; 12 bases match TRBD1. CDR1 is LNHNV and CDR2 is YYDKDF in the germline V gene (reference sequence). The length of the CDR3 is 17 residues. After removal of 3 bases from V and 7 bases from J, the junction contained 7 bases not matched to a gene. CDR3 amino acids: CATSRTVGTGGNSPLHF. The CDR3 DNA is TGTGCCACCAGCAGGACGGTAGGGACAGGGGGCAATTCACCCCTCCACTTT.

This sequence joins TRBV29-1 and TRBJ2-3, with 16 bases aligning to TRBD2. The CDR3 is made up of 16 amino acids. The germline V gene has CDR1 SQVTM and CDR2 ANQGSEA. The J segment lost 5 bases and the V segment lost 3 bases, leaving 5 bases of the junction unmatched. The CDR3 spells CSVEGTSGGAGDTQYF. CDR3 sequence (DNA): TGCAGCGTTGAGGGGACTAGCGGGGGGGCTGGAGATACGCAGTATTTT.

The J gene is TRBJ2-1, the V gene TRBV4-1, with 9 bases identical to TRBD1. The CDR3 is 16 residues long. Losses at the gene ends were 3 bases for V and 2 bases for J; bases not matched to a gene: 5. Germline V gene lookup returns CDR1 MGHRA and CDR2 YSYEKL. The CDR3 sequence is CASSQTGGVPYNEQFF. The CDR3 DNA follows: TGCGCCAGCAGCCAGACAGGGGGTGTTCCCTACAATGAGCAGTTCTTC.

The chain uses TRBV9 and TRBJ2-5; 7 positions match TRBD1. CDR1 and CDR2 from the germline V gene are SGDLS and YYNGEE. The CDR3 spans 16 residues. Trimming took 2 bases from V and 1 from J; bases not matched to a gene: 8. The CDR3 is CASSVASGTAQETQYF. The CDR3, as DNA: TGTGCCAGCAGCGTCGCTTCGGGGACAGCCCAAGAGACCCAGTACTTC.

This clone was seen only once. The V and J genes are TRBV5-4 and TRBJ2-5; TRBD1 might be the D (5 bases). This CDR3 is built from 15 residues. The V and J ends lost 2 bases and 1 base respectively, with 12 bases between them. From germline, CDR1 is SGHNT and CDR2 YYREEE (reference sequence). DNA of the CDR3: TGTGCCAGCAGCTTATATGGACAAGCCCAAGAGACCCAGTACTTC. This codes for CASSLYGQAQETQYF.

The V and J genes are TRBV30 and TRBJ2-5; 8 positions match TRBD2. V shed 0 bases, J shed 3 bases, and the junction held 3 bases outside the gene matches. This CDR3 has 14 amino acids. Germline-derived CDR1 and CDR2 are GTSNPN and SVGIG (reference sequence). As DNA, the CDR3 is TGTGCCTGGAGTGTAAGCGGGAGAGAAGAGACCCAGTACTTC. It is translated as CAWSVSGREETQYF.

The genes are TRBV4-1 and TRBJ2-3; unclear D gene. V dropped 4 bases and J dropped 2 bases, with 13 bases sitting between them. This CDR3 is built from 15 residues. Germline V gene data show CDR1 as MGHRA and CDR2 as YSYEKL. The CDR3 sequence is CASSPQRVNTDTQYF. The CDR3, as DNA: TGCGCCAGCAGCCCCCAGAGAGTGAACACAGATACGCAGTATTTT.

As for this clone: The same CDR3 is also encoded by other DNA sequences in this sample. This sequence joins TRBV30 and TRBJ1-5, with a possible D match to TRBD1 (5 bases). The ends were cut back, 2 bases at V and 4 bases at J, with 9 bases in the middle. The CDR3 length is 13 residues. CDR1 and CDR2 from the germline V gene are GTSNPN and SVGIG (reference sequence). CDR3 nucleotides: TGTGCCTGGAGTCCCGACAGAAATCAGCCCCAGCATTTT. This translates into CAWSPDRNQPQHF.

The rearrangement links TRBV29-1 to TRBJ2-1, with D maybe TRBD1 (6 bases). Germline V gene sequence: CDR1 SQVTM, CDR2 ANQGSEA. Trimming took off 4 bases at V and 2 bases at J, with 15 bases between the two ends. The length of the CDR3 is 15 residues. In DNA form, the CDR3 reads TGCAGCGTTGCCGTGACGACAGGCCCCTACAATGAGCAGTTCTTC. Translated, it gives CSVAVTTGPYNEQFF.

This rearrangement joins TRBV6-2 or TRBV6-3 to TRBJ1-1; D is perhaps TRBD1 (6 bases). Trimming removed 4 bases from V and 0 bases from J, with 15 bases in between. CDR1 MNHEY and CDR2 SVGEGT come from the germline V gene. This CDR3 spans 16 amino acids. This chain's CDR3 is CASSFSGVTMNTEAFF. In DNA form, the CDR3 reads TGTGCCAGCAGTTTCTCAGGGGTCACTATGAACACTGAAGCTTTCTTT.

This clone has only a few counts. The chain joins TRBV5-1 to TRBJ1-1; D is possibly TRBD1 (5 bases). Trimming removed 0 bases from V and 4 bases from J, with 10 bases in between. Germline V CDR1 and CDR2: SGHRS, YFSETQ. This CDR3 spans 14 amino acids. CDR3 amino acids: CASSLGAGATEAFF. CDR3 nucleotide sequence: TGCGCCAGCAGCTTGGGTGCCGGGGCCACTGAAGCTTTCTTT.

This chain uses TRBV7-2 with TRBJ2-3; 7 positions agree with TRBD1. Germline lookup yields CDR1 SGHTA and CDR2 FQGNSA. V lost 8 bases to trimming and J lost 4 bases; unmatched junction nucleotides: 12. The CDR3 sequence is 15 residues long. In DNA, the CDR3 is TGTGCCAGCGGCCCCGTGTACAGGGGCTCAGATACGCAGTATTTT. Its protein product is CASGPVYRGSDTQYF. Complete variable domain (other parts from reference TRBV7-2 and TRBJ2-3): GAGVSQSPSNKVTEKGKDVELRCDPISGHTALYWYRQSLGQGLEFLIYFQGNSAPDKSGLPSDRFSAERTGGSVSTLTIQRTQQEDSAVYLCASGPVYRGSDTQYFGPGTRLTVL.

A single count supports this clone. V usage is TRBV5-1 and J usage is TRBJ2-5, with D unclear. This CDR3 spans 11 amino acids. The V gene lost 5 bases and the J gene lost 3 bases, with 5 bases spanning the gap. Looked up from germline, CDR1 is SGHRS and CDR2 is YFSETQ. The CDR3 loop is CASRREETQYF. CDR3 nucleotide sequence: TGCGCCAGCAGAAGGGAAGAGACCCAGTACTTC.

This chain connects TRBV12-3 or TRBV12-4 to TRBJ2-1; perhaps TRBD1 as D (6 bases). The CDR3 consists of 13 residues. Trimming stripped 6 bases from V and 3 bases from J, with 9 bases between. CDR3 sequence reads: CASSRDIYNEQFF. CDR3 bases: TGTGCCAGCAGCCGGGACATCTACAATGAGCAGTTCTTC.

This chain uses TRBV7-3 with TRBJ1-2; weak D call: TRBD1 (5 bases). The CDR3 has 12 amino acids. With 4 bases removed from V and 8 bases from J, the gap between germline ends came to 11 bases. Germline V gives CDR1 SGHTA, CDR2 FQGTGA. CDR3 sequence: CASSSGAGGYTF. The DNA for the CDR3 is TGTGCCAGCAGCTCCGGGGCGGGCGGCTACACCTTC.

The V call is TRBV9, the J call TRBJ2-5; 8 bases align to TRBD2. Germline V CDR1 and CDR2: SGDLS, YYNGEE. The J segment lost 5 bases and the V segment lost 0 bases, leaving 12 bases of the junction unmatched. The CDR3 spans 17 residues. The CDR3 region has the DNA TGTGCCAGCAGCGTAGTGGCGGGAGGCCTTAGTGGGGAGACCCAGTACTTC. Its translation is CASSVVAGGLSGETQYF.